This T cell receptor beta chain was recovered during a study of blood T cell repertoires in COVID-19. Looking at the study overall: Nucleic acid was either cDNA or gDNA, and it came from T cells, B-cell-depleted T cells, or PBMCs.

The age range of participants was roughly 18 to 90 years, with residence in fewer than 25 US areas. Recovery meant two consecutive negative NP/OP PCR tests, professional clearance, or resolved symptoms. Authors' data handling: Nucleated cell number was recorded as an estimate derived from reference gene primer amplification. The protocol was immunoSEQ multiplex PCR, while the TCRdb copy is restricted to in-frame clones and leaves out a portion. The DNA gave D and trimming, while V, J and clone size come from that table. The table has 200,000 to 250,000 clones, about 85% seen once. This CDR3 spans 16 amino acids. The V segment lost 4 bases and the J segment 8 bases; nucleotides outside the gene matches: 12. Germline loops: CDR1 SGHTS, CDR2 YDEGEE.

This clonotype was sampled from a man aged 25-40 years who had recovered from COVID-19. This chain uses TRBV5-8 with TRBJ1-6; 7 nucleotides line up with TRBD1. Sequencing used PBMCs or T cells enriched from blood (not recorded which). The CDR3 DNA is TGTGCCAGCAGCCTCCTCTCGACAGGGATGGATTCACCCCTCCACTTT. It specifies CASSLLSTGMDSPLHF.